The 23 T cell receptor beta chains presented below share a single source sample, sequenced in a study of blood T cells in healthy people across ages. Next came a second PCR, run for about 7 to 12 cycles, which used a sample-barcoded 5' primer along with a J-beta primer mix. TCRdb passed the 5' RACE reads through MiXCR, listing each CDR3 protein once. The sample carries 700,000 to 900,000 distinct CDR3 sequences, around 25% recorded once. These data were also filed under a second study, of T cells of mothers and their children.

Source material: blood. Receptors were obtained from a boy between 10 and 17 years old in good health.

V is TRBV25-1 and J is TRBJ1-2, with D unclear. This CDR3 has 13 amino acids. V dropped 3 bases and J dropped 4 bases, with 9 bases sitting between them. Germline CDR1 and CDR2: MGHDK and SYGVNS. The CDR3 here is CASSELDPYGYTF. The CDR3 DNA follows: TGTGCCAGCAGTGAGCTGGACCCCTATGGCTACACCTTC.

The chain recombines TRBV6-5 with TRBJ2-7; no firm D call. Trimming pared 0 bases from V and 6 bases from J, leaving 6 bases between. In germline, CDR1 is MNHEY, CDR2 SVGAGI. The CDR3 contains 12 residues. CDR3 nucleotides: TGTGCCAGCAGTTACTCGAATTCCGAGCAGTACTTC. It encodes CASSYSNSEQYF.

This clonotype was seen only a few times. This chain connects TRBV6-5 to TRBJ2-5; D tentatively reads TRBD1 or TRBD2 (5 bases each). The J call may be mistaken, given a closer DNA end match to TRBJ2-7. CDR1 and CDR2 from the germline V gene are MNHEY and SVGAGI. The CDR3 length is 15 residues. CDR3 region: CASSYTEGYAYEQYF. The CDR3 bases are TGTGCCAGCAGTTACACCGAGGGGTACGCCTACGAGCAGTACTTC.

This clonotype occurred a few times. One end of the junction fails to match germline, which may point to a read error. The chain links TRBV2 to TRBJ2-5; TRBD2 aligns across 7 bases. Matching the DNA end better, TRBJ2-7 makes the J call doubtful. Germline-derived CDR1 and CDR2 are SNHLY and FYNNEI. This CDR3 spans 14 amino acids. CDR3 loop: CASTEGAGAYEQYF. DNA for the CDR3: TGTGCCAGCACTGAAGGGGCGGGGGCCTACGAGCAGTACTTC.

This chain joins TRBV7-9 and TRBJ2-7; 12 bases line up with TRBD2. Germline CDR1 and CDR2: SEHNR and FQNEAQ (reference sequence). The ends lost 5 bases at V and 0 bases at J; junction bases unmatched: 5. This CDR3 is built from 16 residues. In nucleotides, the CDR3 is TGTGCCAGCAGCCCTCGACTAGCGGGGGCCTCCTACGAGCAGTACTTC. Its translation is CASSPRLAGASYEQYF.

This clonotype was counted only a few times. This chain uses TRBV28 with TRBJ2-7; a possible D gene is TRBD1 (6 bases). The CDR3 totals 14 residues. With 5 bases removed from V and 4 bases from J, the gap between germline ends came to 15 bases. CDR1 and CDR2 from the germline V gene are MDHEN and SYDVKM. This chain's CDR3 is CASSLPMRGYEQYF. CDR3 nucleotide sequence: TGTGCCAGCAGTCTCCCGATGAGGGGGTACGAGCAGTACTTC.

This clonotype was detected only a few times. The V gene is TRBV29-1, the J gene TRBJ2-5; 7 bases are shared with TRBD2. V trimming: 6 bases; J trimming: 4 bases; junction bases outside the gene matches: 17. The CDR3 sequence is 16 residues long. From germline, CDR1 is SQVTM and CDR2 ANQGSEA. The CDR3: CSVEGPSGATLETQYF. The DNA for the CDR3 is TGCAGCGTCGAGGGCCCTAGCGGAGCTACACTAGAGACCCAGTACTTC. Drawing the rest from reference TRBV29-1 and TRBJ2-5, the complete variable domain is SAVISQKPSRDICQRGTSLTIQCQVDSQVTMMFWYRQQPGQSLTLIATANQGSEATYESGFVIDKFPISRPNLTFSTLTVSNMSPEDSSIYLCSVEGPSGATLETQYFGPGTRLLVL.

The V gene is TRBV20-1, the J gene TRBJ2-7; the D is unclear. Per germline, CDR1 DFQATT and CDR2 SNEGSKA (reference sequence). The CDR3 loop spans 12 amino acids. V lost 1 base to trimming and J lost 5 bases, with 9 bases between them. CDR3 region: CSARVEAHEQYF. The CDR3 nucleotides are TGCAGTGCTAGAGTCGAGGCCCACGAGCAGTACTTC.

Written as DNA, the CDR3 is TGCGCCAGCAGCCCCTCGGTGGGATACAATGAGCAGTTCTTC. This encodes CASSPSVGYNEQFF. The V gene is TRBV5-1, the J gene TRBJ2-1; no reliable D call. The CDR3 consists of 14 residues. Trimming removed 4 bases from V and 4 bases from J, with 12 bases in between. Germline CDR1 and CDR2: SGHRS and YFSETQ.

CDR3 nucleotide sequence: TGTGCCTGGAGTGCCGAAGAGGCCGGGGAGCTGTTTTTT. Amino acids: CAWSAEEAGELFF. V gene TRBV30 combines with J gene TRBJ2-2; D call uncertain. The CDR3 contains 13 residues. Trimming cost V 1 base and J 6 bases, with 9 bases left between them. Germline V CDR1 and CDR2: GTSNPN, SVGIG (reference sequence).

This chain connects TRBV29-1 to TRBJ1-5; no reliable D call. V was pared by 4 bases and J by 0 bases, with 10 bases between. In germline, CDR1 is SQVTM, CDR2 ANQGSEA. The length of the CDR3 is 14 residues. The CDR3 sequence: CSVVQGSSNQPQHF. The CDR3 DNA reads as TGCAGCGTTGTCCAAGGGTCTAGCAATCAGCCCCAGCATTTT.

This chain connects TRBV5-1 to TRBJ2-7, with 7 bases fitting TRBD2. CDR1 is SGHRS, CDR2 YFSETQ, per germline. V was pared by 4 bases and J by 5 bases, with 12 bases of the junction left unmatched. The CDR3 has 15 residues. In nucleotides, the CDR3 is TGCGCCAGCAGCCCACTCCAGCGGGGTTTAAACGAGCAGTACTTC. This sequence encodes CASSPLQRGLNEQYF.

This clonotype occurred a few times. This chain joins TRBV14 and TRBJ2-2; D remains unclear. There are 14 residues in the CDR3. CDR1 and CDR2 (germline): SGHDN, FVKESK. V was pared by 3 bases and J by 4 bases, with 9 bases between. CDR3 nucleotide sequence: TGTGCCAGCAGCCAGGACGGAAGCACCGGGGAGCTGTTTTTT. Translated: CASSQDGSTGELFF.

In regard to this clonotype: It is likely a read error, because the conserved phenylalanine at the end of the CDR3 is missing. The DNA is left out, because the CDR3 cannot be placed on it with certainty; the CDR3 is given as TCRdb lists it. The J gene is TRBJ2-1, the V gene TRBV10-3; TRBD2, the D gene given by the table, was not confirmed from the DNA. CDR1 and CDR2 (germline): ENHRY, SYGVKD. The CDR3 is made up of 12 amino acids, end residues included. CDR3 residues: CAIRDDKDKTRS.

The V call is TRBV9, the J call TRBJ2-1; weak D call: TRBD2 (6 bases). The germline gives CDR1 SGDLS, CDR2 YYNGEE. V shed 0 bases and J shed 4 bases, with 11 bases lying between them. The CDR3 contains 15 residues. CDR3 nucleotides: TGTGCCAGCAGCGTAGGCAGTCGGGGGTACAATGAGCAGTTCTTC. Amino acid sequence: CASSVGSRGYNEQFF.

The CDR3 region has the DNA TGTGCCATCAGTGAGTCGACAGGCTCCTACGAGCAGTACTTC. Protein: CAISESTGSYEQYF. The chain combines TRBV10-3 with TRBJ2-7; possibly TRBD1 for D (6 bases). Trimming pared 0 bases from V and 0 bases from J, leaving 6 bases between. The length of the CDR3 is 14 residues. From germline, CDR1 is ENHRY and CDR2 SYGVKD.

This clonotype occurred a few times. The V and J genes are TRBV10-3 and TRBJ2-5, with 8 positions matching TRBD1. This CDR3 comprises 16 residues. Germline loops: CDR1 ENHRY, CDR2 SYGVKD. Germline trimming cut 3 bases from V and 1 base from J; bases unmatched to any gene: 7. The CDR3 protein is CAISDYRDRLQETQYF. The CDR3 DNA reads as TGTGCCATCAGTGACTACCGGGACAGGCTCCAAGAGACCCAGTACTTC.

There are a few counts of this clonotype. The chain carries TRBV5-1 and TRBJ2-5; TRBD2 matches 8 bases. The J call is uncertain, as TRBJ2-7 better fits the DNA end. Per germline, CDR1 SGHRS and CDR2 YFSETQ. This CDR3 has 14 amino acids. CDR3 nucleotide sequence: TGCGCCAGCAGCTTGGGTGGTAGCGGGGCCGAGCAGTACTTC. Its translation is CASSLGGSGAEQYF.

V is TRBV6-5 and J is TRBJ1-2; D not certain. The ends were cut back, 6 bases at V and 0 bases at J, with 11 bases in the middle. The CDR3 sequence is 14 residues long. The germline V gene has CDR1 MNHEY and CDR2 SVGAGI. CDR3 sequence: CASRDDTTNYGYTF. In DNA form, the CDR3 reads TGTGCCAGCAGAGACGATACTACTAACTATGGCTACACCTTC.

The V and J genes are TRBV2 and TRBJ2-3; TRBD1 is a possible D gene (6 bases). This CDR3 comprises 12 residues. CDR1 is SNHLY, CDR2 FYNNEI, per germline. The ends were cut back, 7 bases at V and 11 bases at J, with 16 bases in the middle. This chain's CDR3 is CASNPIRGEQYF. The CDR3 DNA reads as TGTGCCAGCAACCCTATCAGGGGAGAGCAGTATTTT.

The CDR3 here is CASRASGVWEQFF. As DNA, the CDR3 is TGTGCCAGCAGGGCCTCGGGGGTCTGGGAGCAGTTCTTC. The chain has TRBV12-3 or TRBV12-4 and TRBJ2-1; tentatively, D is TRBD2 (6 bases). This CDR3 has 13 residues. V was clipped by 6 bases and J by 10 bases, with 16 bases between them.

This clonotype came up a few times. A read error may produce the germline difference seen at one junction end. The CDR3 DNA reads TGTGCCAGCAGCTTATCTGGGCTCTCAGGGGAGCAGCTCTTC. It encodes CASSLSGLSGEQLF. The rearrangement uses TRBV11-2 and TRBJ2-5; the D gene is possibly TRBD1 (6 bases). Germline loops: CDR1 SGHAT, CDR2 FQNNGV. The length of the CDR3 is 14 residues.

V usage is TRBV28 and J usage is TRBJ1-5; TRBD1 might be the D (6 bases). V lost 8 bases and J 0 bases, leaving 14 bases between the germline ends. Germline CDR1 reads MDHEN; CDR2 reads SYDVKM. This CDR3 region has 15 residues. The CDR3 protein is CASRRRGDSNQPQHF. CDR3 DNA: TGTGCCAGCCGGAGGAGGGGGGATAGCAATCAGCCCCAGCATTTT.